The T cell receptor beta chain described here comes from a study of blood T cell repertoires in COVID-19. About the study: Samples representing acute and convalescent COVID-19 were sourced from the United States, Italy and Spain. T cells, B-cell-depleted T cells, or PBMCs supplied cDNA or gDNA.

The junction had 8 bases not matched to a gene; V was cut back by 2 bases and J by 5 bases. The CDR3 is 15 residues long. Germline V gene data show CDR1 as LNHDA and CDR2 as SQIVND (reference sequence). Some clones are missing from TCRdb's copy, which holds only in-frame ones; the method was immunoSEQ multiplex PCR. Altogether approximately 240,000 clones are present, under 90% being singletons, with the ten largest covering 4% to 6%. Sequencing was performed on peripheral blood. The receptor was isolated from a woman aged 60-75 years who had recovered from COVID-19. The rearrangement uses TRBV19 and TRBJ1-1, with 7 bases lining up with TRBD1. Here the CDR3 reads CASSIYLGRGTEAFF. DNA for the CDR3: TGTGCCAGTAGTATATATCTGGGCAGGGGGACTGAAGCTTTCTTT.